This T cell receptor (beta chain) appears in the sequencing data of a study of blood T cell repertoires in COVID-19 (dated by TCRdb to the early 2020s). For the wider study: Samples covering the acute and convalescent phases of COVID-19 were provided by collaborators in the United States, Italy and Spain. The material from the prospective study consisted of cDNA or gDNA derived from T cells, B-cell-depleted T cells, or PBMCs. The dataset comprised deeply sampled blood TCRbeta repertoires from subjects exposed to, actively infected with, or recovered from COVID-19. The repertoires were released in a freely available public database intended as a resource for research on the immune response to SARS-CoV-2. The samples were drawn from the first 160 participants of the ongoing ImmuneRACE study and from 950 to 1,500 subjects provided by 6 global collaborators. Nearly every sample came with metadata listing a de-identified subject ID, COVID-19 status, age in years and sex. HLA class I and class II types, where available, came from metadata supplied by the sample provider rather than from assay-based typing. The research as a whole found: The amount of clinical and demographic metadata varied by source and participant and was provided uncurated.

Notes on this clone: Its cognate antigen has yet to be identified. No base-level quality is on record; no much larger clone is a single base apart.

Taken from cysteine to phenylalanine, the CDR3 has 15 residues. The DNA shown is the 45-base CDR3, in frame from base 1. The germline V gene specifies SGHTA as CDR1 and FQGNSA as CDR2. Trimming accounts for 2 bases at V and 8 bases at J, while the number of junction bases matched to no gene is 5. Participants in the prospective study were enrolled through a virtual design, were aged roughly 18 to 100 years, and lived in about two dozen United States geographic areas. To assign participants to cohorts, the prospective study relied on clinical history that participants themselves reported in a screening survey and a study questionnaire. A participant counted as exposed if, within 2 weeks of entering the study, that participant had been in contact with someone who had a PCR-confirmed or clinician-diagnosed COVID-19 case. In the prospective study, whole blood, serum and a nasopharyngeal or oropharyngeal swab were collected from each participant by mobile phlebotomists. Prospective study participants could optionally give additional blood draws and questionnaires over an approximately two-month period. Before DNA extraction, prospective study blood samples were shipped either frozen or at room temperature.

TCRbeta CDR3 regions were amplified from genomic DNA using the immunoSEQ Assay, a bias-controlled multiplex PCR. Concerning the study's data processing: Within the assay, amplification of reference gene primers was used to estimate how many nucleated cells each sample contained. To quantify the absolute abundance of each unique TCRbeta CDR3 rearrangement, sequence reads were collapsed and filtered. For each sample, productive Simpson clonality was calculated as the square root of Simpson's diversity index across productive rearrangements. TCRdb took this table from immuneACCESS and kept in-frame rearrangements with V and J called. Such tables lack part of the clones; where checked against another copy, unresolved V genes explain under half of the gap, and the rest is unexplained. That table is the source of V, J and clone size, and D and trimming were worked out from the DNA. The sample data list about 300,000 clones, and 85% to 90% of these were observed just once. The ten biggest clones cover 2.5% to 3% of the sample.

The chain is encoded by TRBV7-2 joined to TRBJ2-2; 10 nucleotides in the junction match TRBD2. The material sequenced was PBMCs or T cells enriched from blood (not recorded which). The sequence was collected from a woman in her forties or fifties who had been exposed to COVID-19. The DNA sequence is TGTGCCAGCAGCTTACTAGCGGGAGAGGGAGGGGAGCTGTTTTTT. Its protein reads: CASSLLAGEGGELFF.